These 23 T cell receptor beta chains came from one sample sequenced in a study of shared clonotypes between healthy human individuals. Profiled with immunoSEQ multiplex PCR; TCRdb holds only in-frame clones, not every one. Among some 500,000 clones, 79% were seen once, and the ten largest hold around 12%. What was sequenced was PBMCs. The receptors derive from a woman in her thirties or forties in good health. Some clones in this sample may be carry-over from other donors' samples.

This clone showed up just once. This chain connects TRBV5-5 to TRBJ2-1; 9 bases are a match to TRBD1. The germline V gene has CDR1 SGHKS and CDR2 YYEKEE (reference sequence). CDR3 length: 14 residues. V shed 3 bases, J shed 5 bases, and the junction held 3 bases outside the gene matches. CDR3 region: CASSWNRGHNEQFF. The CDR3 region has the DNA TGTGCCAGCAGCTGGAACAGGGGGCACAATGAGCAGTTCTTC. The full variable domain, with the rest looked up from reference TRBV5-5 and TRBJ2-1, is DAGVTQSPTHLIKTRGQQVTLRCSPISGHKSVSWYQQVLGQGPQFIFQYYEKEERGRGNFPDRFSARQFPNYSSELNVNALLLGDSALYLCASSWNRGHNEQFFGPGTRLTVL.

The chain's CDR3 is CASSGAGKTYGYTF. CDR3 nucleotides: TGTGCCAGCAGCGGGGCTGGAAAGACCTATGGCTACACCTTC. V usage is TRBV11-1 and J usage is TRBJ1-2; maybe TRBD1 (5 bases). Trimming took off 5 bases at V and 4 bases at J, with 14 bases between the two ends. CDR3 size: 14 residues. Germline V CDR1 and CDR2: SGHAT, FQDESV (reference sequence).

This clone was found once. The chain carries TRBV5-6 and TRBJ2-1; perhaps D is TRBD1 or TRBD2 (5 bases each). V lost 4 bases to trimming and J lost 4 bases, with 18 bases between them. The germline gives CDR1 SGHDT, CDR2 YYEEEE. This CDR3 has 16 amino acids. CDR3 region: CASSRGRGQIYNEQFF. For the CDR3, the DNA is TGTGCCAGCAGCCGGGGCCGCGGCCAGATATACAATGAGCAGTTCTTC.

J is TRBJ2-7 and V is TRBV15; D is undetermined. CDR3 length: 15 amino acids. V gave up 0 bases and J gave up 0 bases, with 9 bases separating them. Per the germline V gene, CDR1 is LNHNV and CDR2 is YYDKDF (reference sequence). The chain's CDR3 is CATSRDMGNSYEQYF. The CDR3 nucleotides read TGTGCCACCAGCAGAGATATGGGGAACTCCTACGAGCAGTACTTC.

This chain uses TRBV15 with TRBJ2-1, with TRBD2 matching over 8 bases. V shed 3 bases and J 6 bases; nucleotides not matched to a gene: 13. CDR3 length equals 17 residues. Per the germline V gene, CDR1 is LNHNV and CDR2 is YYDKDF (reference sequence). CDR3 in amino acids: CATSSSSGPLMPNEQFF. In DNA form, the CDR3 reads TGTGCCACCAGCAGCTCTAGCGGGCCACTCATGCCCAATGAGCAGTTCTTC.

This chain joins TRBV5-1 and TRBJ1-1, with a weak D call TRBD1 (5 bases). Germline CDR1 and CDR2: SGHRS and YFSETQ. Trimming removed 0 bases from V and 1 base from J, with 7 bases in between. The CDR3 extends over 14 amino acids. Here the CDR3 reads CASSLAGPNTEAFF. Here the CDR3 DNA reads TGCGCCAGCAGCTTGGCGGGGCCGAACACTGAAGCTTTCTTT.

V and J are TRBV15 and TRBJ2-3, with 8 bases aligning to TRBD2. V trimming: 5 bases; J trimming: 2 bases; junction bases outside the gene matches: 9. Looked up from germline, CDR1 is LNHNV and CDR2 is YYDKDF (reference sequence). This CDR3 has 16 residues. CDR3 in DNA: TGTGCCACCAGCGAGGGCACTAGCGGCCACACAGATACGCAGTATTTT. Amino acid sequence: CATSEGTSGHTDTQYF.

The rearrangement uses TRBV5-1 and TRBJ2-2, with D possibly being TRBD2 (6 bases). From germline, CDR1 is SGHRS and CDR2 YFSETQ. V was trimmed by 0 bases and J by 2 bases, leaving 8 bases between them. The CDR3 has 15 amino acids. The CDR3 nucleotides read TGCGCCAGCAGCTTGGCAGCGGGTAACACCGGGGAGCTGTTTTTT. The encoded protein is CASSLAAGNTGELFF.

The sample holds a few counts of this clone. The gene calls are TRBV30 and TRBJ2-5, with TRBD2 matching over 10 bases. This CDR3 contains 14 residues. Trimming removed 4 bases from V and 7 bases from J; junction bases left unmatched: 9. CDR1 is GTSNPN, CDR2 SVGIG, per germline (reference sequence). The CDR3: CAWIASGRAGTQYF. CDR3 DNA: TGTGCCTGGATAGCGAGCGGGAGGGCTGGGACCCAGTACTTC.

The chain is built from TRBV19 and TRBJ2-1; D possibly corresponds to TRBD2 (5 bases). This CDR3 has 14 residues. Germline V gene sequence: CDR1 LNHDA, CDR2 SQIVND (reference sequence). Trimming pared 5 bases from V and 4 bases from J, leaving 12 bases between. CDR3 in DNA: TGTGCCAGTAGTGGGGTTGCGGGTTACAATGAGCAGTTCTTC. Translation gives CASSGVAGYNEQFF.

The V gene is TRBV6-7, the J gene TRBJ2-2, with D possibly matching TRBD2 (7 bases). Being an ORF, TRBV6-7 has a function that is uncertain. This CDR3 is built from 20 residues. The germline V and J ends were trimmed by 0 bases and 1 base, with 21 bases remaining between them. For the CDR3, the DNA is TGTGCCAGCAGTTACTCGAAATGGGAGGGGGGAATGATGAACACCGGGGAGCTGTTTTTT. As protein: CASSYSKWEGGMMNTGELFF.

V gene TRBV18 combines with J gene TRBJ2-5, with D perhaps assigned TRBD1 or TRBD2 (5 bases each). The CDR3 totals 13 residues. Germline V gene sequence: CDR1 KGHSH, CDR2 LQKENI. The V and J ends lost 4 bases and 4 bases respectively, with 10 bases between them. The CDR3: CASSLAGTETQYF. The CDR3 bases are TGTGCCAGCTCACTCGCTGGGACAGAGACCCAGTACTTC.

The CDR3 sequence: CASGKRSLSYNEQFF. The CDR3 bases are TGTGCCAGCGGTAAGCGGAGCCTCTCCTACAATGAGCAGTTCTTC. The genes are TRBV5-4 and TRBJ2-1, with D possibly matching TRBD2 (5 bases). The ends were cut back, 7 bases at V and 0 bases at J, with 14 bases in the middle. Per the germline V gene, CDR1 is SGHNT and CDR2 is YYREEE (reference sequence). This CDR3 region has 15 residues. The whole variable domain, filled in from reference TRBV5-4 and TRBJ2-1, reads ETGVTQSPTHLIKTRGQQVTLRCSSQSGHNTVSWYQQALGQGPQFIFQYYREEENGRGNFPPRFSGLQFPNYSSELNVNALELDDSALYLCASGKRSLSYNEQFFGPGTRLTVL.

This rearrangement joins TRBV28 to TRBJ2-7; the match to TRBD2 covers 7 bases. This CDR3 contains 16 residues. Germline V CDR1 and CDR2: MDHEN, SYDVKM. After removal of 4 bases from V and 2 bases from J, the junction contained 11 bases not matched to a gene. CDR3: CASSSPGAGLTYEQYF. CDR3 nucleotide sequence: TGTGCCAGCAGTTCCCCCGGAGCGGGGCTTACCTACGAGCAGTACTTC. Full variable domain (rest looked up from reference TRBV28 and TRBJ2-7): DVKVTQSSRYLVKRTGEKVFLECVQDMDHENMFWYRQDPGLGLRLIYFSYDVKMKEKGDIPEGYSVSREKKERFSLILESASTNQTSMYLCASSSPGAGLTYEQYFGPGTRLTVT.

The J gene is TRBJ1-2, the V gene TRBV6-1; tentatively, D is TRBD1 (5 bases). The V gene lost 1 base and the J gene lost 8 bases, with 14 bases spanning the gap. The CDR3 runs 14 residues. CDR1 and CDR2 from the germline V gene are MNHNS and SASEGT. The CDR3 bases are TGTGCCAGCAGTGAAGTCGGGACCTTCGGGGGCTACACCTTC. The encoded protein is CASSEVGTFGGYTF.

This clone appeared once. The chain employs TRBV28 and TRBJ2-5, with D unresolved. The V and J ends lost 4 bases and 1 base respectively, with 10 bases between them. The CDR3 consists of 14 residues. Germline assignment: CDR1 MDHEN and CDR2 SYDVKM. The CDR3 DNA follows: TGTGCCAGCAGTTCCTTTTCGGGCCAAGAGACCCAGTACTTC. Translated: CASSSFSGQETQYF.

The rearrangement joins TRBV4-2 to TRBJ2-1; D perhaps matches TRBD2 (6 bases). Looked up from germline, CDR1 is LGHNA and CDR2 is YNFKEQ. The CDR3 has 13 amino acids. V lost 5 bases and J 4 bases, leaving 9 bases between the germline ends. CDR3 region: CASSTREYNEQFF. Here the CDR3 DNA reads TGTGCCAGCAGCACCCGGGAGTACAATGAGCAGTTCTTC.

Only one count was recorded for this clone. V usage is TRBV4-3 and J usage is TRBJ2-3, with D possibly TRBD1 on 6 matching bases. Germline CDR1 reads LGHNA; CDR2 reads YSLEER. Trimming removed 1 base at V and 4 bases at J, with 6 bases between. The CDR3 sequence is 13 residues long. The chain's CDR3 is CASSQGGPDTQYF. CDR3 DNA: TGCGCCAGCAGCCAAGGGGGGCCAGATACGCAGTATTTT.

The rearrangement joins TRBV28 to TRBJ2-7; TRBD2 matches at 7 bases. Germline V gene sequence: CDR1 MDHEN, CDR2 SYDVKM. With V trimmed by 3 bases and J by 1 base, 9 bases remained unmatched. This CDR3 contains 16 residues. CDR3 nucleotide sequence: TGTGCCAGCAGTTTCCCCGGGACTAAAACTTCCTACGAGCAGTACTTC. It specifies CASSFPGTKTSYEQYF. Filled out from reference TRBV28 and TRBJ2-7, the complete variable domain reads DVKVTQSSRYLVKRTGEKVFLECVQDMDHENMFWYRQDPGLGLRLIYFSYDVKMKEKGDIPEGYSVSREKKERFSLILESASTNQTSMYLCASSFPGTKTSYEQYFGPGTRLTVT.

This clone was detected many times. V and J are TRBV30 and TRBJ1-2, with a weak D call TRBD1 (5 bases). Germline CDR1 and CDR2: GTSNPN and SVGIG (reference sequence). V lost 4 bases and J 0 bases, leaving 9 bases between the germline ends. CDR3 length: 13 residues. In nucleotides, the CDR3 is TGTGCCTGGACAGGGACCACTAACTATGGCTACACCTTC. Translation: CAWTGTTNYGYTF.

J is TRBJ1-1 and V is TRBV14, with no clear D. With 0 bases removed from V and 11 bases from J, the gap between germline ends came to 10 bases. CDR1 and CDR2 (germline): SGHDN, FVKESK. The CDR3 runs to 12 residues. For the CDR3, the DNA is TGTGCCAGCAGCCAAGAGGCGGGTCTGGCTTTCTTT. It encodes CASSQEAGLAFF.

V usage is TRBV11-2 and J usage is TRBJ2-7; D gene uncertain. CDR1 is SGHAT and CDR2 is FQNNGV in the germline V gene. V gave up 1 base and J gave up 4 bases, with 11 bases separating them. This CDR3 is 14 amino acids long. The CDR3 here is CASSLVWPSYEQYF. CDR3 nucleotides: TGTGCCAGCAGCTTAGTTTGGCCCTCTTACGAGCAGTACTTC.

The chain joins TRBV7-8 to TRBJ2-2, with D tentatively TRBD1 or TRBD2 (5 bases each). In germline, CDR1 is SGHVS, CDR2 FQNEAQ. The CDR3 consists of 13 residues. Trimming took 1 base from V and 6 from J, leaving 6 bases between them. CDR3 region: CASSLVGAGELFF. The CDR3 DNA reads TGTGCCAGCAGCTTAGTGGGGGCCGGGGAGCTGTTTTTT.